This entry lists 15 T cell receptor beta chains sequenced from one sample in a study of radiotherapy plus CTLA-4 blockade in lung cancer listed by TCRdb under 2018. Library preparation employed the immunoSEQ multiplex PCR assay. TCRdb obtained this table from immuneACCESS and retained in-frame rearrangements with V and J assigned. These tables miss some clones; where compared with another copy, unresolved V genes account for less than half of the shortfall, and the remainder is unexplained. The sample table shows around 22,000 clones, and around 70% are seen once. The top ten clones comprise approximately 3.2% of the sample. The sample in question was peripheral blood, obtained from a patient treated with radiotherapy plus ipilimumab. Source of these receptors: a human donor with non-small cell lung cancer whose response to radiotherapy plus ipilimumab could not be evaluated.

This clone was observed a handful of times. The rearrangement uses TRBV28 and TRBJ2-7, with D unclear. CDR1 is MDHEN, CDR2 SYDVKM, per germline. With 7 bases removed from V and 3 bases from J, the gap between germline ends came to 7 bases. The CDR3 covers 11 residues. The CDR3 reads CASIQNYEQYF. CDR3 nucleotides: TGTGCCAGCATACAAAACTACGAGCAGTACTTC.

V is TRBV14 and J is TRBJ2-1; D is possibly TRBD1 (6 bases). Trimming cost V 8 bases and J 6 bases, with 14 bases left between them. Germline CDR1 reads SGHDN; CDR2 reads FVKESK. The length of the CDR3 is 13 residues. The CDR3 loop reads CASGVRGSNEQFF. For the CDR3, the DNA is TGTGCCAGCGGTGTCAGGGGTAGCAATGAGCAGTTCTTC.

The table lists this clone with a count of one. The chain has TRBV7-6 and TRBJ2-1; D unresolved. Trimming removed 5 bases from V and 9 bases from J, with 14 bases in between. Germline V gene lookup returns CDR1 SGHVS and CDR2 FNYEAQ. This CDR3 has 13 amino acids. This CDR3 is CASSHPLDGEQFF. CDR3 nucleotides: TGTGCCAGCAGCCACCCCCTAGACGGTGAGCAGTTCTTC.

The V call is TRBV2, the J call TRBJ2-7; tentatively, D is TRBD2 (6 bases). Per germline, CDR1 SNHLY and CDR2 FYNNEI. The length of the CDR3 is 11 residues. The ends were cut back, 4 bases at V and 12 bases at J, with 13 bases in the middle. DNA of the CDR3: TGTGCCAGCAGTGCTGCGCGGGAACTGTACTTC. Its protein product is CASSAARELYF.

The chain carries TRBV5-1 and TRBJ1-2; D is perhaps TRBD1 (6 bases). Deletions cut 4 bases from V and 8 bases from J, with 18 bases between. Germline lookup yields CDR1 SGHRS and CDR2 YFSETQ. CDR3 length equals 14 residues. DNA of the CDR3: TGCGCCAGCAGCCAACAGGGTTTAGGACAGGGCTACACCTTC. As protein: CASSQQGLGQGYTF.

This clone was detected a few times. This rearrangement joins TRBV5-8 to TRBJ2-1; 8 bases line up with TRBD1. V lost 7 bases, J lost 3 bases, and 6 bases stayed unmatched. CDR3 length equals 14 residues. Germline lookup yields CDR1 SGHTS and CDR2 YDEGEE. The CDR3 loop reads CASLDRGYYNEQFF. The CDR3 DNA sequence: TGTGCCAGCTTAGACAGGGGTTACTACAATGAGCAGTTCTTC.

Only a few counts were recorded for this clone. The chain is built from TRBV7-3 and TRBJ2-1; 10 nucleotides agree with TRBD2. Germline V gene sequence: CDR1 SGHTA, CDR2 FQGTGA. The CDR3 loop spans 17 amino acids. V lost 4 bases to trimming and J lost 4 bases; unmatched junction nucleotides: 10. CDR3 coding DNA: TGTGCCAGCAGCTCCAAGCCGGGACTAGCGCGATACAATGAGCAGTTCTTC. Amino acid sequence: CASSSKPGLARYNEQFF.

The genes are TRBV5-1 and TRBJ1-1, with TRBD1 as a possible D gene (5 bases). Trimming shortened V by 2 bases and J by 4 bases, and 12 bases separated the two germline ends. CDR1 is SGHRS and CDR2 is YFSETQ in the germline V gene. CDR3 length: 14 residues. DNA of the CDR3: TGCGCCAGCAGCTTCCTGGGGAGGGGCACTGAAGCTTTCTTT. This codes for CASSFLGRGTEAFF.

The V and J genes are TRBV4-2 and TRBJ2-1, with 13 positions matching TRBD2. V lost 5 bases and J lost 4; bases outside the gene matches: 5. Germline V lookup: CDR1 LGHNA, CDR2 YNFKEQ. This CDR3 spans 16 amino acids. The CDR3: CASSYETSGRYNEQFF. The CDR3 DNA reads as TGTGCCAGCAGCTATGAGACTAGCGGGAGGTACAATGAGCAGTTCTTC.

This chain joins TRBV6-6 and TRBJ1-1; D not resolved. Trimming stripped 5 bases from V and 4 bases from J, with 14 bases between. CDR3 length: 14 amino acids. Germline CDR1 MNHNY, CDR2 SVGAGI (reference sequence). This CDR3 is CASSLSGGPTEAFF. Written as DNA, the CDR3 is TGTGCCAGCAGTCTCTCGGGAGGGCCCACTGAAGCTTTCTTT.

This rearrangement joins TRBV2 to TRBJ1-1; a possible D gene is TRBD1 (5 bases). Looked up from germline, CDR1 is SNHLY and CDR2 is FYNNEI. The V gene lost 5 bases and the J gene lost 0 bases, with 10 bases spanning the gap. There are 14 residues in the CDR3. The CDR3 loop is CASSKEGLNTEAFF. CDR3 coding DNA: TGTGCCAGCAGTAAAGAGGGGCTGAACACTGAAGCTTTCTTT.

The chain joins TRBV19 to TRBJ1-1, with D unresolved. Germline-derived CDR1 and CDR2 are LNHDA and SQIVND (reference sequence). V gave up 4 bases and J gave up 0 bases, with 3 bases separating them. This CDR3 spans 12 amino acids. As DNA, the CDR3 is TGTGCCAGTAGTAGGCTGAACACTGAAGCTTTCTTT. This translates into CASSRLNTEAFF.

This chain uses TRBV29-1 with TRBJ2-2; TRBD2 aligns across 12 bases. Germline V gene sequence: CDR1 SQVTM, CDR2 ANQGSEA. Trimming took 6 bases from V and 7 from J; bases not matched to a gene: 9. CDR3 length: 15 residues. CDR3 amino acids: CSVALGTSGYGELFF. The CDR3 DNA reads TGCAGCGTCGCTCTCGGGACTAGCGGGTACGGGGAGCTGTTTTTT.

A single count supports this clone. The chain couples TRBV18 to TRBJ1-2; 9 positions match TRBD1. Germline CDR1 KGHSH, CDR2 LQKENI. CDR3 size: 15 residues. The V segment lost 4 bases and the J segment 3 bases; nucleotides outside the gene matches: 6. CDR3 coding DNA: TGTGCCAGCTCACGAACAGGGGGCGCCGACTATGGCTACACCTTC. This translates into CASSRTGGADYGYTF.

This chain joins TRBV7-6 and TRBJ2-7; D is undetermined. This CDR3 is 14 amino acids long. V was cut by 0 bases and J by 0 bases, with 6 bases left in between. Germline V gene lookup returns CDR1 SGHVS and CDR2 FNYEAQ. CDR3 DNA sequence: TGTGCCAGCAGCTTAGCCGGCGGCTCCTACGAGCAGTACTTC. Translation: CASSLAGGSYEQYF.